These T cell receptor beta chains were read from a single sample in a study of early T cells in non-severe SARS-CoV-2 infection. MiXCR, applied by TCRdb to the 5' RACE reads, yields one record per CDR3 protein. There are more than 90,000 distinct CDR3 sequences in the sample; approximately 9.9% occur only once, and roughly 4.9% lies in the top ten. The specimen was whole blood. The receptors here all came from an adult who was a healthcare worker with PCR-confirmed SARS-CoV-2 infection or an uninfected control (not recorded which). CDR3s include the opening cysteine and the closing phenylalanine or tryptophan. The D gene is left open where the match is weak. Where a row states a size, it is once, few, many or the class of an expanded clone; other rows omit it.

j_gene: TRBJ1-1; abundance: few; v_gene: TRBV6-6; d_gene: .; CDR3nt: TGTGCCAGCAGTTACTCAACGAACACTGAAGCTTTCTTT; CDR3aa: CASSYSTNTEAFF
j_gene: TRBJ2-2; abundance: few; v_gene: TRBV7-6; d_gene: .; CDR3nt: TGTGCCAGCAGCTTAGAAGCCAGTTCGTCCGGGGAGCTGTTTTTT; CDR3aa: CASSLEASSSGELFF
j_gene: TRBJ1-1; abundance: few; v_gene: TRBV6-5; d_gene: .; CDR3nt: TGTGCCAGCAGTTTCGACAGAACCTCCAACACTGAAGCTTTCTTT; CDR3aa: CASSFDRTSNTEAFF
j_gene: TRBJ2-7; abundance: .; v_gene: TRBV3-1; d_gene: TRBD1; CDR3nt: TGTGCCAGCAGCGCGACAGGGTACGAGCAGTACTTC; CDR3aa: CASSATGYEQYF
j_gene: TRBJ2-3; abundance: .; v_gene: TRBV19; d_gene: TRBD2; CDR3nt: TGTGCCAGTAGTACGCCCTCTAGCGGGGGGGCCTCTAGCACAGATACGCAGTATTTT; CDR3aa: CASSTPSSGGASSTDTQYF
j_gene: TRBJ2-5; abundance: .; v_gene: TRBV29-1; d_gene: TRBD2; CDR3nt: TGCAGCGTAACCGGGACTACACAAGAGACCCAGTACTTC; CDR3aa: CSVTGTTQETQYF
j_gene: TRBJ1-1; abundance: many; v_gene: TRBV18; d_gene: .; CDR3nt: TGTGCCAGCTCTCTTACAGAGAACACTGAAGCTTTCTTT; CDR3aa: CASSLTENTEAFF
j_gene: TRBJ1-5; abundance: few; v_gene: TRBV20-1; d_gene: .; CDR3nt: TGCAGTGCTACGACGGACAGAGTCAATCAGCCCCAGCATTTT; CDR3aa: CSATTDRVNQPQHF
j_gene: TRBJ1-5; abundance: many; v_gene: TRBV6-5; d_gene: TRBD1; CDR3nt: TGTGCCAGCAGCCGAACAGGGGGCCCAATAGGCAATCAGCCCCAGCATTTT; CDR3aa: CASSRTGGPIGNQPQHF
j_gene: TRBJ1-1; abundance: few; v_gene: TRBV29-1; d_gene: TRBD1; CDR3nt: TGCAGCGTCGCAGGGGGGATCACTGAAGCTTTCTTT; CDR3aa: CSVAGGITEAFF
j_gene: TRBJ2-1; abundance: .; v_gene: TRBV7-2; d_gene: .; CDR3nt: TGTGCCAGCAGCTTAGTTAGTCCCAATGAGCAGTTCTTC; CDR3aa: CASSLVSPNEQFF
j_gene: TRBJ1-1; abundance: .; v_gene: TRBV29-1; d_gene: .; CDR3nt: TGCAGCGTTGAAGATCTTACAGGGTCGAACACTGAAGCTTTCTTT; CDR3aa: CSVEDLTGSNTEAFF
j_gene: TRBJ1-5; abundance: many; v_gene: TRBV12-3/TRBV12-4; d_gene: .; CDR3nt: TGTGCCAGCAGTGGAAGTGCCGGTTATAGCAATCAGCCCCAGCATTTT; CDR3aa: CASSGSAGYSNQPQHF
j_gene: TRBJ2-7; abundance: many; v_gene: TRBV6-1; d_gene: .; CDR3nt: TGTGCCAGCAGTGAATACTACGAGCAGTACTTC; CDR3aa: CASSEYYEQYF
j_gene: TRBJ2-2; abundance: many; v_gene: TRBV20-1; d_gene: .; CDR3nt: TGCAGTGCGGCGAGAGCGAACACCGGGGAGCTGTTTTTT; CDR3aa: CSAARANTGELFF
j_gene: TRBJ2-7; abundance: many; v_gene: TRBV29-1; d_gene: .; CDR3nt: TGCAGCGTTGCCCAGGGGGGCTACGAGCAGTACTTC; CDR3aa: CSVAQGGYEQYF
j_gene: TRBJ1-2; abundance: .; v_gene: TRBV3-1; d_gene: TRBD1; CDR3nt: TGTGCCAGCAGCCAAGATCTCGGACAGGGGTATTTGAGGAATGGCTACACCTTC; CDR3aa: CASSQDLGQGYLRNGYTF
j_gene: TRBJ2-3; abundance: few; v_gene: TRBV5-1; d_gene: .; CDR3nt: TGCGCCAGCACCCAGGGTATCCCCACAGATACGCAGTATTTT; CDR3aa: CASTQGIPTDTQYF
j_gene: TRBJ2-1; abundance: few; v_gene: TRBV12-3/TRBV12-4; d_gene: .; CDR3nt: TGTGCCAGCAACGTAGGGGGTTACAATGAGCAGTTCTTC; CDR3aa: CASNVGGYNEQFF
j_gene: TRBJ1-5; abundance: few; v_gene: TRBV7-9; d_gene: TRBD1; CDR3nt: TGTGCCAGCAGCTGGGGACAGGAGAATCAGCCCCAGCATTTT; CDR3aa: CASSWGQENQPQHF
j_gene: TRBJ1-6; abundance: few; v_gene: TRBV5-1; d_gene: TRBD1; CDR3nt: TGCGCCAGCGGCCGGGACAGGGGAATGAATTCACCCCTCCACTTT; CDR3aa: CASGRDRGMNSPLHF
j_gene: TRBJ2-3; abundance: few; v_gene: TRBV7-8; d_gene: TRBD1; CDR3nt: TGTGCCAGCAGCTCCAGGACAGGGCACAGTCCTCGCGGCACAGATACGCAGTATTTT; CDR3aa: CASSSRTGHSPRGTDTQYF
j_gene: TRBJ1-6; abundance: many; v_gene: TRBV27; d_gene: .; CDR3nt: TGTGCCAGCAGTCTAGGACGGCGCGGGACGAGCAATTCACCCCTCCACTTT; CDR3aa: CASSLGRRGTSNSPLHF
j_gene: TRBJ2-3; abundance: many; v_gene: TRBV29-1; d_gene: TRBD1; CDR3nt: TGCAGCGTTGAAGACCGAGTATCAGGGGGCGGGACAGATACGCAGTATTTT; CDR3aa: CSVEDRVSGGGTDTQYF
j_gene: TRBJ2-4; abundance: .; v_gene: TRBV15; d_gene: TRBD2; CDR3nt: TGTGCCACCAGCAGAGATCTGGGGACTAGCGGGAGAAGCAAAAACATTCAGTACTTC; CDR3aa: CATSRDLGTSGRSKNIQYF
j_gene: TRBJ1-1; abundance: few; v_gene: TRBV28; d_gene: .; CDR3nt: TGTGCCAGCAGTTCGAGTACTAACACTGAAGCTTTCTTT; CDR3aa: CASSSSTNTEAFF
j_gene: TRBJ2-7; abundance: few; v_gene: TRBV7-9; d_gene: .; CDR3nt: TGTGCCAGCAGCTTAATGTCAGGGAGTCACGAGCAGTACTTC; CDR3aa: CASSLMSGSHEQYF
j_gene: TRBJ2-3; abundance: many; v_gene: TRBV12-3/TRBV12-4; d_gene: TRBD1; CDR3nt: TGTGCCAGCAGTTTCAGAGGGGGCAAGTTCACAGATACGCAGTATTTT; CDR3aa: CASSFRGGKFTDTQYF
j_gene: TRBJ2-2; abundance: few; v_gene: TRBV24-1; d_gene: TRBD2; CDR3nt: TGTGCCACCAGTGATTCCCCGGGACTAGCGAGATACACCGGGGAGCTGTTTTTT; CDR3aa: CATSDSPGLARYTGELFF
j_gene: TRBJ2-3; abundance: .; v_gene: TRBV20-1; d_gene: .; CDR3nt: TGCAGTGCTAGAGTTAGGCCTTTCGGAGATACGCAGTATTTT; CDR3aa: CSARVRPFGDTQYF
j_gene: TRBJ1-6; abundance: .; v_gene: TRBV7-9; d_gene: .; CDR3nt: TGTGCCAGCGGTAATAATAATTCACCCCTCCACTTT; CDR3aa: CASGNNNSPLHF
j_gene: TRBJ1-1; abundance: few; v_gene: TRBV30; d_gene: .; CDR3nt: TGTGCCTGGATGTCGGGACGTATAGCTTTCTTT; CDR3aa: CAWMSGRIAFF
j_gene: TRBJ1-6; abundance: .; v_gene: TRBV18; d_gene: .; CDR3nt: TGTGCCAGCTCACCTTCGACAGGTGGGAATTCACCCCTCCACTTT; CDR3aa: CASSPSTGGNSPLHF
j_gene: TRBJ1-1; abundance: .; v_gene: TRBV11-2; d_gene: .; CDR3nt: TGTGCCAGCAGCCCCTTAAGCGTCAGGAGCATGAACACTGAAGCTTTCTTT; CDR3aa: CASSPLSVRSMNTEAFF
j_gene: TRBJ1-5; abundance: .; v_gene: TRBV20-1; d_gene: .; CDR3nt: TGCAGTGCTAGGGGGAGGGAACAGCCCCAGCATTTT; CDR3aa: CSARGREQPQHF
j_gene: TRBJ1-1; abundance: few; v_gene: TRBV20-1; d_gene: TRBD1; CDR3nt: TGCAGTGCTAGAAGCGAATCAGGGGGGGTATACACTGAAGCTTTCTTT; CDR3aa: CSARSESGGVYTEAFF
j_gene: TRBJ2-7; abundance: few; v_gene: TRBV3-1; d_gene: .; CDR3nt: TGTGCCAGCAGCCAGCGTGGTACCTACGAGCAGTACTTC; CDR3aa: CASSQRGTYEQYF
j_gene: TRBJ1-6; abundance: .; v_gene: TRBV12-3/TRBV12-4; d_gene: .; CDR3nt: TGTGCCAGCAGTTTATCCGGGGACATTAATTCACCCCTCCACTTT; CDR3aa: CASSLSGDINSPLHF
j_gene: TRBJ2-7; abundance: .; v_gene: TRBV6-2/TRBV6-3; d_gene: .; CDR3nt: TGTGCCAGCAGTCCAACCTTAGGGGGGCACGAGCAGTACTTC; CDR3aa: CASSPTLGGHEQYF
j_gene: TRBJ1-2; abundance: .; v_gene: TRBV2; d_gene: .; CDR3nt: TGTGCCAGCAGCGAACCGGAGGCTAACTATGGCTACACCTTC; CDR3aa: CASSEPEANYGYTF